The clone carrying this T cell receptor (beta chain) was observed a few times. Antigen: not known. With a much larger clone just one base away, this may be a read error. Template switching added a universal primer binding site, and final cDNA carried unique molecular identifiers. TCRdb re-called the 5' RACE reads with MiXCR, one entry per CDR3 protein. The repertoire includes 1.5 million to 2 million distinct CDR3 sequences, under 35% of them detected once, and over 0.25% sits in the top ten. The entry originates in a study of identical twins. Regarding the study as a whole: Low generation probability was overrepresented in out-of-frame alpha sequences shared by twins. Carriage of fewer insertions was seen in abundant cord blood beta clonotypes, whereas memory repertoires showed none.

CDR3 size: 13 residues. Germline V gene data show CDR1 as SGHAT and CDR2 as FQNNGV. V was cut by 5 bases and J by 3 bases, with 10 bases left in between. This receptor was obtained from a newborn girl in good health. Sample: cord blood. This chain links TRBV11-2 with TRBJ2-5; the D gene is possibly TRBD1 (6 bases). CDR3 nucleotides: TGTGCCAGCAGCGCCGCAGGGGAAGAGACCCAGTACTTC. It codes for CASSAAGEETQYF. Full variable domain (missing parts from reference TRBV11-2 and TRBJ2-5): EAGVAQSPRYKIIEKRQSVAFWCNPISGHATLYWYQQILGQGPKLLIQFQNNGVVDDSQLPKDRFSAERLKGVDSTLKIQPAKLEDSAVYLCASSAAGEETQYFGPGTRLLVL.